This TCR beta chain comes out of a study of blood T cells in healthy people across ages. CDR3 size: 15 residues. The germline V and J ends were trimmed by 3 bases and 4 bases, with 16 bases remaining between them. Only a few counts were recorded for this clonotype. Together with a sample-barcoded 5' primer, a J-beta primer mix was included in a second PCR lasting about 6 to 11 cycles. TCRdb passed the 5' RACE reads through MiXCR, listing each CDR3 protein once. This sample has 550,000 to 700,000 distinct CDR3 sequences, with 25% to 30% found just once. This TCR came from a woman in her 70s in good health. Source material: blood. V and J are TRBV12-3 or TRBV12-4 and TRBJ2-7; D possibly corresponds to TRBD1 (6 bases). CDR3 nucleotides: TGTGCCAGCAGTTTCACCAGGGGCGGTAGGTACGAGCAGTACTTC. Its translation is CASSFTRGGRYEQYF.